This TCR beta chain was captured in a study of regulatory T cells in long-lasting Graves disease. Arm-PCR of CDR3 regions and iRepertoire HTBI primers were used to build TCR beta libraries. TCRdb redid the calling of the multiplex PCR reads with MiXCR, one entry per CDR3 protein. Of around 510,000 distinct CDR3 sequences in the sample, less than 25% were seen once. The sample holds many counts of this clonotype. Time point indicated: persistent/refractory GD, antithyroid drugs over 5 years with positive TRAb. PBMC-extracted RNA yielded the TCR library. V was shortened by 3 bases and J by 3 bases, with 2 bases between the two germline ends. The germline gives CDR1 MNHEY, CDR2 SMNVEV (reference sequence). This CDR3 spans 12 amino acids.

This sample comprised peripheral blood mononuclear cells (PBMCs), obtained when the disease was refractory, from a patient treated with antithyroid drugs. The V gene is TRBV27, the J gene TRBJ1-4; no clear D gene. The clonotype comes from a female donor with Graves disease. CDR3 protein: CASSFPNEKLFF. Here the CDR3 DNA reads TGTGCCAGCAGTTTTCCTAATGAAAAACTGTTTTTT.